This TCR beta chain is drawn from a study of CD8 T cells in ankylosing spondylitis. Notes on the study in general: Characteristic of ankylosing spondylitis blood, it appeared, was a TCR beta motif comprising about eight highly homologous variants.

This clonotype occurred many times. Its antigen remains unidentified. The CDR3 is 16 amino acids. After removal of 3 bases from V and 6 bases from J, the junction contained 8 bases not matched to a gene. TCRdb reanalysed the 5' RACE reads using MiXCR and keeps one entry per CDR3 protein. Among fewer than 550,000 distinct CDR3 sequences listed, roughly 5.3% were seen once. The source of this sequence is a male donor with ankylosing spondylitis. Specimen: blood, either unsorted or a sorted T cell fraction (not recorded which). The chain is built from TRBV12-3 or TRBV12-4 and TRBJ2-1; 10 bases map to TRBD1. CDR3 sequence reads: CASSFIGTGVLNEQFF. CDR3 nucleotides: TGTGCCAGCAGTTTCATCGGGACAGGGGTACTCAATGAGCAGTTCTTC.